This TCR beta chain was profiled in a study of follicular helper T cells after annual influenza vaccination. Overall study findings and caveats: Each annual vaccination recalled recurring oligoclonal ICOS+CD38+ cTfh clonotypes.

As to this clone: The antigen is not known.

Sorted blood CD4 subsets were sequenced before and after adults received seasonal inactivated influenza vaccine. Sequencing used immunoSEQ multiplex PCR; TCRdb keeps in-frame clones, though not all of them. Among 9,000 to 13,000 clones, around 79% were seen once, and the ten largest hold roughly 1%. V lost 4 bases to trimming and J lost 6 bases, with 9 bases between them. This CDR3 has 13 amino acids. Germline V CDR1 and CDR2: SNHLY, FYNNEI. This specimen was CXCR5- memory CD4+ T cells sorted from blood, taken 6 weeks after influenza vaccination. The TCR originated in an adult who received the influenza vaccine. The chain is built from TRBV2 and TRBJ2-2; D is ambiguous. The CDR3 bases are TGTGCCAGCAGTGCGGGTCCCGCCGGGGAGCTGTTTTTT. It encodes CASSAGPAGELFF.